Following are 14 T cell receptor beta chains from one sample sequenced in a study of blood T cell repertoires in COVID-19. Repertoires were generated with immunoSEQ multiplex PCR, while TCRdb's copy carries only in-frame clones and drops some. The table records around 180,000 clones, roughly 91% of them present only once. The material sequenced was peripheral blood. Source of these receptors: a human donor in a cohort sampled during active COVID-19.

The rearrangement links TRBV5-1 to TRBJ2-7; D perhaps matches TRBD1 (6 bases). Germline assignment: CDR1 SGHRS and CDR2 YFSETQ. The CDR3 contains 14 residues. V lost 3 bases and J 1 base, leaving 11 bases between the germline ends. Here the CDR3 reads CASSSGTSSYEQYF. CDR3 sequence (DNA): TGCGCCAGCAGCTCCGGGACAAGTTCCTACGAGCAGTACTTC.

Comment on this clone: Other DNA sequences in this sample translate to the same CDR3. This chain links TRBV7-2 with TRBJ2-5; TRBD1 might be the D (5 bases). The CDR3 contains 13 residues. V was shortened by 1 base and J by 3 bases, with 6 bases between the two germline ends. Germline CDR1 is SGHTA and CDR2 is FQGNSA. CDR3 DNA: TGTGCCAGCAGCTTAGGACAGAAAGAGACCCAGTACTTC. This translates into CASSLGQKETQYF.

The chain employs TRBV4-3 and TRBJ1-1; 8 bases fit TRBD1. From germline, CDR1 is LGHNA and CDR2 YSLEER. After removal of 5 bases from V and 3 bases from J, the junction contained 11 bases not matched to a gene. This CDR3 has 16 residues. CDR3 DNA sequence: TGCGCCAGCAGCGATGGTTCGGACAGGGTTTACACTGAAGCTTTCTTT. Protein sequence: CASSDGSDRVYTEAFF.

The CDR3 DNA sequence: TGTGCCAGCAGCCAAGAAATGGGACAGCCGAGTGGTGAGCAGTTCTTC. The encoded protein is CASSQEMGQPSGEQFF. The V and J genes are TRBV14 and TRBJ2-1; 7 bases line up with TRBD1. CDR1 and CDR2 (germline): SGHDN, FVKESK. There are 16 residues in the CDR3. V trimming: 0 bases; J trimming: 9 bases; junction bases outside the gene matches: 11.

The chain's CDR3 is CASSVGSSGGKETQYF. In nucleotides, the CDR3 is TGTGCCAGCAGCGTAGGGTCTAGCGGGGGGAAAGAGACCCAGTACTTC. The chain joins TRBV9 to TRBJ2-5; 11 nucleotides line up with TRBD2. CDR3 size: 16 residues. Germline V CDR1 and CDR2: SGDLS, YYNGEE. Trimming took 0 bases from V and 3 from J; bases not matched to a gene: 4.

The chain couples TRBV3-1 (or the pseudogene TRBV3-2) to TRBJ2-2; tentatively, D is TRBD1 (6 bases). The CDR3 extends over 13 amino acids. The V end lost 2 bases, the J end lost 5 bases, and 6 bases lay between the germline ends. Germline V lookup: CDR1 LGHDT, CDR2 YNNKEL (reference sequence). This CDR3 reads CASSQQGTGELFF. The CDR3 DNA follows: TGTGCCAGCAGCCAACAGGGGACCGGGGAGCTGTTTTTT.

The genes are TRBV11-1 and TRBJ1-6; D uncertain. V lost 0 bases and J lost 14, with 11 bases in between. This CDR3 has 13 amino acids. Looked up from germline, CDR1 is SGHAT and CDR2 is FQDESV (reference sequence). The CDR3 DNA sequence: TGTGCCAGCAGCTTAGCGTCGGTCGGTACCCTCCACTTT. Translating gives CASSLASVGTLHF.

To note about this clone: At one boundary the junction diverges from the germline segment, which might be a read error. V usage is TRBV9 and J usage is TRBJ1-3; no firm D call. The CDR3 runs 14 residues. The germline CDR1 and CDR2 sequences are SGDLS and YYNGEE. The CDR3 bases are TGTGCCAGCAACGTAGGGAGATCTGGAAACACCATATATTTT. As protein: CASNVGRSGNTIYF.

The rearrangement links TRBV5-1 to TRBJ2-7; no reliable D call. Germline V gene sequence: CDR1 SGHRS, CDR2 YFSETQ. V dropped 0 bases and J dropped 2 bases, with 6 bases sitting between them. CDR3 length: 13 residues. CDR3 sequence: CASSLASTYEQYF. CDR3 nucleotides: TGCGCCAGCAGCTTGGCCAGTACCTACGAGCAGTACTTC. Supplemented by reference TRBV5-1 and TRBJ2-7, the full variable domain reads KAGVTQTPRYLIKTRGQQVTLSCSPISGHRSVSWYQQTPGQGLQFLFEYFSETQRNKGNFPGRFSGRQFSNSRSEMNVSTLELGDSALYLCASSLASTYEQYFGPGTRLTVT.

CDR3 region: CASSQGGTGIETQYF. The CDR3 DNA is TGTGCCAGCAGCCAAGGTGGGACAGGGATAGAGACCCAGTACTTC. This rearrangement joins TRBV3-1 (or the pseudogene TRBV3-2) to TRBJ2-5; 9 bases match TRBD1. The CDR3 is 15 residues long. V trimming: 1 base; J trimming: 4 bases; junction bases outside the gene matches: 4. Looked up from germline, CDR1 is LGHDT and CDR2 is YNNKEL (reference sequence).

The rearrangement uses TRBV2 and TRBJ2-7; 8 bases map to TRBD1. The CDR3 extends over 11 amino acids. V lost 8 bases and J lost 6; bases outside the gene matches: 3. Per the germline V gene, CDR1 is SNHLY and CDR2 is FYNNEI. The CDR3 nucleotides are TGTGCCAGCCGGACAGGGAGCGAGCAGTACTTC. As protein: CASRTGSEQYF.

A remark on this clone: Other DNA sequences within the sample encode an identical CDR3. The J gene is TRBJ1-2, the V gene TRBV27, with D maybe TRBD1 (6 bases). CDR3 size: 14 residues. CDR1 MNHEY and CDR2 SMNVEV come from the germline V gene (reference sequence). V shed 5 bases and J shed 0 bases, with 10 bases lying between them. The DNA of the CDR3 is TGTGCCAGCAGTCTAGGACAGACTAACTATGGCTACACCTTC. Translating it yields CASSLGQTNYGYTF.

This clone appeared a single time. The chain uses TRBV10-3 and TRBJ2-3, with 9 bases lining up with TRBD2. CDR1 and CDR2 from the germline V gene are ENHRY and SYGVKD. The CDR3 covers 19 residues. Trimming cost V 3 bases and J 6 bases; bases outside gene matches: 19. The CDR3 sequence: CAISDLRNEAGGLMDTQYF. The DNA of the CDR3 is TGTGCCATCAGTGATCTCCGAAATGAAGCGGGAGGCCTGATGGATACGCAGTATTTT.

This clone was found once. The chain recombines TRBV28 with TRBJ1-4; D gene uncertain. The CDR3 covers 15 residues. Germline V CDR1 and CDR2: MDHEN, SYDVKM. V lost 6 bases to trimming and J lost 8 bases, with 19 bases between them. The DNA of the CDR3 is TGTGCCAGCAGAAGAAGTACCGGGGTAGGGGAAAAACTGTTTTTT. Translation: CASRRSTGVGEKLFF.